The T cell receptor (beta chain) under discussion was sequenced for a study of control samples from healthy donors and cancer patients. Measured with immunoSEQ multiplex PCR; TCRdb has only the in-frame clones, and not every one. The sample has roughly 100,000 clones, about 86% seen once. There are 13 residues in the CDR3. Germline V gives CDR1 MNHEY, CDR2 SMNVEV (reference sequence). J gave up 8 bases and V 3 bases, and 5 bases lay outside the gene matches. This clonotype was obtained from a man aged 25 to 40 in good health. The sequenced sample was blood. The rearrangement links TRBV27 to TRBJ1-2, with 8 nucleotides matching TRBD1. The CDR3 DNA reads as TGTGCCAGCAGTTTCGGACAGGGTGACGGCTACACCTTC. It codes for CASSFGQGDGYTF.